The clone carrying this T cell receptor (beta chain) was counted a few times. As yet, its antigen is unknown. This specimen comes from a study of cytotoxic CD8 clonotypes in ibrutinib-treated CLL. Study information: For this cohort, patients were roughly 10 relapsed/refractory and 15 treatment-naive, while 17 were IGHV unmutated.

Target depth was 1 in 200,000 to 1 in 1 million T cells, about 10x per clonotype. Clones were sequenced by immunoSEQ multiplex PCR, and TCRdb holds only the in-frame ones, with some missing. The sample comprises about 150,000 clones, about 78% of which are singletons, and around 4.9% rests with the top ten. Findings of the study overall: Stable or contracted on treatment, public clonotypes were also uncommon.

The germline CDR1 and CDR2 sequences are MDHEN and SYDVKM. V lost 11 bases and J 3 bases, leaving 20 bases between the germline ends. This CDR3 is 14 amino acids long. The sequences come from PBMCs, collected after 24 months of ibrutinib treatment. J is TRBJ2-7 and V is TRBV28; a weak D match, TRBD2 (7 bases). The TCR originated in a human donor with chronic lymphocytic leukemia. The DNA of the CDR3 is TGTGCCCCGTCGGGGGGCAAGCTTTTCTACGAGCAGTACTTC. It encodes CAPSGGKLFYEQYF. Full variable domain (outside the CDR3, taken from reference TRBV28 and TRBJ2-7): DVKVTQSSRYLVKRTGEKVFLECVQDMDHENMFWYRQDPGLGLRLIYFSYDVKMKEKGDIPEGYSVSREKKERFSLILESASTNQTSMYLCAPSGGKLFYEQYFGPGTRLTVT.